A single sample gave rise to the 9 T cell receptor beta chains below, sequenced in a study of blood T cell repertoires in COVID-19. Using immunoSEQ multiplex PCR, the repertoire was profiled, and TCRdb retains in-frame clones only, with some absent. The sample includes some 70,000 clones, roughly 84% seen only once; the top ten take approximately 3%. The sample was peripheral blood. Receptors originate from a man between 65 and 85 years old with active or convalescent COVID-19.

The V call is TRBV21-1, the J call TRBJ1-2; TRBD1, the table's D call, was not compared with the DNA. TRBV21-1 is a pseudogene locus. The CDR3 is made up of 12 amino acids. The CDR3 nucleotides are TGTGCCAGCAGCAAGGGGGCTCGTGGCTACACCTTC. Translating it yields CASSKGARGYTF.

This chain uses TRBV6-5 with TRBJ2-7; weak D call: TRBD1 (6 bases). Germline V gene lookup returns CDR1 MNHEY and CDR2 SVGAGI. V was trimmed by 6 bases and J by 4 bases, leaving 16 bases between them. There are 14 residues in the CDR3. The chain's CDR3 is CASSTDSALYEQYF. CDR3 nucleotides: TGTGCCAGCAGCACGGACAGTGCCCTATACGAGCAGTACTTC.

This clone was counted a single time. The genes are TRBV18 and TRBJ1-1; D not resolved. The CDR3 is 12 residues long. V was cut by 3 bases and J by 7 bases, with 9 bases left in between. Per germline, CDR1 KGHSH and CDR2 LQKENI. CDR3 residues: CASSPMSYEAFF. CDR3 DNA sequence: TGTGCCAGCTCACCCATGAGTTATGAAGCTTTCTTT.

The V gene is TRBV28, the J gene TRBJ1-5; TRBD1 aligns across 7 bases. The ends lost 6 bases at V and 0 bases at J; junction bases unmatched: 5. The CDR3 sequence is 15 residues long. The germline V gene has CDR1 MDHEN and CDR2 SYDVKM. The CDR3 nucleotides read TGTGCCAGCAGAAAGACAGGGAATAGCAATCAGCCCCAGCATTTT. It translates to CASRKTGNSNQPQHF.

In DNA, the CDR3 is TGCAGCGTAGGACAGGGGTACAATCAGCCCCAGCATTTT. It encodes CSVGQGYNQPQHF. The V call is TRBV29-1, the J call TRBJ1-5, with 9 positions matching TRBD1. The CDR3 runs 13 residues. The V and J ends lost 6 bases and 3 bases, in that order; junction bases with no gene match: 3. CDR1 and CDR2 from the germline V gene are SQVTM and ANQGSEA.

This clone was recorded only once. V is TRBV6-5 and J is TRBJ1-2; 8 bases agree with TRBD1. This CDR3 is 11 amino acids long. Germline-derived CDR1 and CDR2 are MNHEY and SVGAGI. Germline trimming cut 7 bases from V and 7 bases from J; bases unmatched to any gene: 2. CDR3 protein: CASTDRVGYTF. The DNA for the CDR3 is TGTGCCAGCACGGACAGGGTTGGCTACACCTTC.

The genes are TRBV5-1 and TRBJ2-5; maybe TRBD1 (6 bases). This CDR3 spans 14 amino acids. Trimming took 1 base from V and 0 from J, leaving 7 bases between them. The germline CDR1 and CDR2 sequences are SGHRS and YFSETQ. The CDR3 DNA sequence: TGCGCCAGCAGCTTGACAGGGAACCAAGAGACCCAGTACTTC. This translates into CASSLTGNQETQYF.

The chain carries TRBV6-6 and TRBJ1-2; 8 nucleotides agree with TRBD1. This CDR3 comprises 16 residues. Germline lookup yields CDR1 MNHNY and CDR2 SVGAGI (reference sequence). After removal of 5 bases from V and 4 bases from J, the junction contained 12 bases not matched to a gene. The CDR3 nucleotides read TGTGCCAGCAGTCGTTCTGAGGTTCAGGGGGCCTATGGCTACACCTTC. Translation: CASSRSEVQGAYGYTF.

The V call is TRBV29-1, the J call TRBJ1-1, with TRBD1 matching over 7 bases. The CDR3 length is 14 residues. The trim removed 6 bases at V and 6 bases at J, leaving 13 bases unmatched. Germline values: CDR1 SQVTM, CDR2 ANQGSEA. CDR3 DNA sequence: TGCAGCGTAAGAACGACAGGGAATTTCGCTGAAGCTTTCTTT. Amino acids: CSVRTTGNFAEAFF. The whole variable domain, remainder taken from reference TRBV29-1 and TRBJ1-1, is SAVISQKPSRDICQRGTSLTIQCQVDSQVTMMFWYRQQPGQSLTLIATANQGSEATYESGFVIDKFPISRPNLTFSTLTVSNMSPEDSSIYLCSVRTTGNFAEAFFGQGTRLTVV.